This T cell receptor (beta chain) is drawn from a study of post-analysis software for immune sequencing data. About the study: Courses of disease covered relapsing-remitting, secondary progressive and progressive-relapsing multiple sclerosis. Study-level findings and limits: Relative to controls, patients had about 5 TRBV segments at higher frequency, with TRBV5-6, TRBV5-1 and TRBV20-1 among these.

Incorporated into the TCR beta cDNA libraries were unique molecular identifiers, which served to reduce PCR and sequencing biases. TCRdb reprocessed the PCR reads with MiXCR, giving one entry per CDR3 protein. Among hundreds of thousands of distinct CDR3 sequences, roughly three fifths were seen once, and the ten largest hold approximately 10%. The CDR3 sequence is 16 residues long. V was trimmed by 5 bases and J by 0 bases, leaving 17 bases between them. This clonotype has more than one count but fewer than ten. Its antigen is as yet unknown. The chain employs TRBV12-3 or TRBV12-4 and TRBJ2-7; TRBD1 is a possible D gene (6 bases). Sequenced input: blood. The clonotype comes from a girl aged 2 to 10 with multiple sclerosis. The CDR3 protein is CASSPSSDRSSYEQYF. DNA for the CDR3: TGTGCCAGCAGTCCGTCATCCGACAGGAGCTCCTACGAGCAGTACTTC.